A selection of T cell receptor beta chains follows, all from one sample in a study of T cell responses to AZD1222 COVID-19 vaccine. Measured with immunoSEQ multiplex PCR; TCRdb has only the in-frame clones, and not every one. Here the sample spans 210,000 or so clones, approximately 94% being singletons. The sample in question was peripheral blood, obtained 28 days after the second dose of the MenACWY control vaccine. The receptors were gathered from an adult who received the MenACWY meningococcal vaccine as a control. CDR3s include the opening cysteine and the closing phenylalanine or tryptophan. The order of the fields is J gene, V gene, D gene, clone size, CDR3 protein, CDR3 DNA. A D gene is named only where the DNA matches it firmly. Size tells how often a clone was seen (once, few, many) or the class of an expanded clone, and some rows leave it out.

>TRBJ1-1|TRBV5-1|.|.
CASSFPTPPRPF
TGCGCCAGCAGCTTCCCGACGCCACCTAGGCCATTT
>TRBJ1-1|TRBV30|.|.
CAWSLSINTEAFF
TGTGCCTGGAGTTTATCGATAAACACTGAAGCTTTCTTT
>TRBJ2-1|TRBV30|.|.
CAWRAGESYNEQFF
TGTGCCTGGAGAGCAGGAGAGTCCTACAATGAGCAGTTCTTC
>TRBJ2-5|TRBV7-2|.|.
CASSLPGSAQETQYF
TGTGCCAGCAGCTTGCCCGGGAGTGCTCAAGAGACCCAGTACTTC
>TRBJ1-2|TRBV6-2/TRBV6-3|.|.
CASSLQGFYGYTF
TGTGCCAGCAGTCTACAGGGTTTCTATGGCTACACCTTC
>TRBJ2-2|TRBV29-1|.|.
CSVLENTGELFF
TGCAGCGTTTTGGAGAACACCGGGGAGCTGTTTTTT
>TRBJ2-7|TRBV11-2|.|few
CASSFPSAWTVHYEQYF
TGTGCCAGCAGCTTTCCATCGGCCTGGACAGTTCACTACGAGCAGTACTTC
>TRBJ2-5|TRBV30|TRBD1|.
CAWSVPGQGRETQYF
TGTGCCTGGAGTGTCCCGGGACAGGGGAGAGAGACCCAGTACTTC
>TRBJ1-5|TRBV3-1/TRBV3-2|TRBD1|.
CASSPTGGIQPQHF
TGTGCCAGCAGCCCCACAGGGGGAATTCAGCCCCAGCATTTT
>TRBJ1-2|TRBV5-1|.|.
CASSLDRVGYGYTF
TGCGCCAGCAGCTTGGATCGGGTTGGCTATGGCTACACCTTC
>TRBJ2-4|TRBV29-1|.|.
CSVRTENKNIQYF
TGCAGCGTTCGGACAGAAAACAAAAACATTCAGTACTTC
>TRBJ2-3|TRBV7-3|TRBD2|.
CASSFSGLAGTDTQYF
TGTGCCAGCAGCTTCTCGGGACTAGCGGGCACAGATACGCAGTATTTT
>TRBJ1-1|TRBV12-3/TRBV12-4|.|.
CASSLWNTEAFF
TGTGCCAGCAGTTTATGGAACACTGAAGCTTTCTTT
>TRBJ1-1|TRBV7-8|.|.
CASSHPGTEAFF
TGTGCCAGCAGCCACCCTGGAACTGAAGCTTTCTTT
>TRBJ1-6|TRBV12-3/TRBV12-4|.|.
CASGGSPLHF
TGTGCCAGCGGGGGATCACCCCTCCACTTT
>TRBJ2-1|TRBV7-2|.|.
CASSLVLSSAMAEQFF
TGTGCCAGCAGCTTAGTTTTGTCTAGCGCTATGGCTGAGCAGTTCTTC
>TRBJ2-5|TRBV28|TRBD2|once
CASTPGLGWETQYF
TGTGCCAGCACCCCGGGACTAGGATGGGAGACCCAGTACTTC
>TRBJ1-2|TRBV29-1|TRBD1|.
CSVEGSGQVYGYTF
TGCAGCGTTGAAGGGTCGGGACAGGTCTATGGCTACACCTTC
>TRBJ1-1|TRBV28|.|.
CASSLAGQLGTEAFF
TGTGCCAGCAGTTTAGCTGGACAGTTGGGGACTGAAGCTTTCTTT
>TRBJ1-2|TRBV5-5|TRBD1|.
CASSFTGDYGYTF
TGTGCCAGCAGCTTCACAGGGGACTATGGCTACACCTTC
>TRBJ1-5|TRBV7-7|TRBD1|.
CASSPYPQGARDQPQHF
TGTGCCAGCAGCCCCTACCCGCAGGGGGCTCGTGATCAGCCCCAGCATTTT
>TRBJ1-4|TRBV28|.|.
CASSSALTNEKLFF
TGTGCCAGCAGCAGCGCGCTAACTAATGAAAAACTGTTTTTT
>TRBJ1-5|TRBV7-9|.|.
CASSFDNQPQHF
TGTGCCAGCAGCTTTGACAATCAGCCCCAGCATTTT
>TRBJ1-5|TRBV5-1|.|.
CASSPDGHGNQPQHF
TGCGCCAGCAGCCCGGACGGACACGGAAATCAGCCCCAGCATTTT
>TRBJ1-2|TRBV12-3/TRBV12-4|.|.
CASSQDGLYGYTF
TGTGCCAGCAGTCAGGACGGACTCTATGGCTACACCTTC
>TRBJ2-4|TRBV6-5|.|.
CASSYGNIQYF
TGTGCCAGCAGTTATGGTAACATTCAGTACTTC
>TRBJ1-5|TRBV5-5|.|.
CASSLLASGNLNQPQHF
TGTGCCAGCAGCTTGCTAGCGTCGGGGAATCTGAATCAGCCCCAGCATTTT
>TRBJ1-2|TRBV6-5|.|.
CASRMTETNYGYTF
TGTGCCAGCAGGATGACAGAAACTAACTATGGCTACACCTTC